One sample yielded the 20 T cell receptor beta chains listed below, sequenced in a study of blood T cell repertoires in COVID-19. Method: immunoSEQ multiplex PCR; TCRdb's copy keeps in-frame clones and lacks some. Here the sample spans 250,000 or so clones, 80% to 95% being singletons. The sequenced sample consisted of PBMCs or T cells enriched from blood (not recorded which). The source is a man in his forties who had been exposed to COVID-19.

CDR3 region: CATSRTGGGEKLFF. CDR3 DNA: TGTGCCACCAGCAGAACAGGGGGTGGAGAAAAACTGTTTTTT. The rearrangement links TRBV15 to TRBJ1-4; 8 bases match TRBD1. V shed 2 bases and J 8 bases; nucleotides not matched to a gene: 4. There are 14 residues in the CDR3. Germline V gene sequence: CDR1 LNHNV, CDR2 YYDKDF (reference sequence). Complete variable domain (other parts from reference TRBV15 and TRBJ1-4): DAMVIQNPRYQVTQFGKPVTLSCSQTLNHNVMYWYQQKSSQAPKLLFHYYDKDFNNEADTPDNFQSRRPNTSFCFLDIRSPGLGDTAMYLCATSRTGGGEKLFFGSGTQLSVL.

The CDR3 DNA follows: TGTGCCAGCAGCTCCAGCAGGGGGGAGGTTCGCGAGCAGTACTTC. It is translated as CASSSSRGEVREQYF. The chain joins TRBV7-9 to TRBJ2-7; tentative D call: TRBD1 (7 bases). The germline V and J ends were trimmed by 4 bases and 6 bases, with 19 bases remaining between them. The CDR3 length is 15 residues. From germline, CDR1 is SEHNR and CDR2 FQNEAQ (reference sequence).

The CDR3 loop reads CASSSDPGTEAFF. For the CDR3, the DNA is TGCGCCAGCAGCTCGGACCCGGGAACTGAAGCTTTCTTT. This chain connects TRBV5-1 to TRBJ1-1; D is undetermined. With 3 bases removed from V and 5 bases from J, the gap between germline ends came to 11 bases. The germline gives CDR1 SGHRS, CDR2 YFSETQ. This CDR3 comprises 13 residues. The full variable domain, in which reference TRBV5-1 and TRBJ1-1 provide the parts outside the CDR3, is KAGVTQTPRYLIKTRGQQVTLSCSPISGHRSVSWYQQTPGQGLQFLFEYFSETQRNKGNFPGRFSGRQFSNSRSEMNVSTLELGDSALYLCASSSDPGTEAFFGQGTRLTVV.

Worth noting for this clone: The same CDR3 is also encoded by other DNA sequences in this sample. The chain employs TRBV9 and TRBJ1-1; TRBD1 is a possible D gene (6 bases). Between the trimmed V and J ends, which lost 3 bases and 0 bases, there was a span of 9 bases. Looked up from germline, CDR1 is SGDLS and CDR2 is YYNGEE. The CDR3 is made up of 14 amino acids. CDR3 sequence: CASSAGQLNTEAFF. CDR3 nucleotide sequence: TGTGCCAGCAGCGCCGGACAGTTGAACACTGAAGCTTTCTTT.

The V and J genes are TRBV30 and TRBJ1-5; D unresolved. V shed 2 bases and J shed 0 bases, with 14 bases lying between them. The CDR3 is made up of 16 amino acids. Germline values: CDR1 GTSNPN, CDR2 SVGIG (reference sequence). Here the CDR3 reads CAWSITQPYSNQPQHF. The CDR3 nucleotides are TGTGCCTGGAGTATTACACAGCCCTATAGCAATCAGCCCCAGCATTTT.

V and J are TRBV3-1 (or the pseudogene TRBV3-2) and TRBJ2-2, with 14 nucleotides matching TRBD2. This CDR3 contains 17 residues. V was clipped by 6 bases and J by 4 bases; unmatched bases: 7. Germline CDR1 reads LGHDT; CDR2 reads YNNKEL (reference sequence). Here the CDR3 reads CASRQGLAGVGTGELFF. DNA for the CDR3: TGTGCCAGCAGACAGGGACTAGCGGGAGTCGGCACCGGGGAGCTGTTTTTT.

J is TRBJ1-4 and V is TRBV6-1; 9 nucleotides agree with TRBD1. CDR3 size: 16 residues. The J segment lost 6 bases and the V segment lost 3 bases, leaving 8 bases of the junction unmatched. CDR1 is MNHNS, CDR2 SASEGT, per germline. In nucleotides, the CDR3 is TGTGCCAGCAGTGAGCTCACCGGGACAGGGTATGAAAAACTGTTTTTT. Amino acid sequence: CASSELTGTGYEKLFF.

V and J are TRBV19 and TRBJ2-7; no clear D gene. Germline CDR1 is LNHDA and CDR2 is SQIVND (reference sequence). V was trimmed by 11 bases and J by 6 bases, leaving 20 bases between them. This CDR3 is built from 13 residues. CDR3 amino acids: CAGSESPGLEQYF. The CDR3 coding sequence is TGTGCCGGATCGGAGTCGCCCGGCCTCGAGCAGTACTTC.

The genes are TRBV18 and TRBJ2-3; D is unresolved. The ends were cut back, 0 bases at V and 2 bases at J, with 6 bases in the middle. Germline values: CDR1 KGHSH, CDR2 LQKENI. The CDR3 contains 14 residues. The CDR3 nucleotides read TGTGCCAGCTCACCACCGCAGATCACAGATACGCAGTATTTT. Translating it yields CASSPPQITDTQYF.

CDR3 amino acids: CASSLGAGLYEQYF. The CDR3 DNA reads TGTGCCAGCAGCCTCGGGGCGGGATTGTACGAGCAGTACTTC. The chain uses TRBV7-3 and TRBJ2-7, with a possible D match to TRBD2 (6 bases). From germline, CDR1 is SGHTA and CDR2 FQGTGA. This CDR3 is built from 14 residues. V lost 5 bases and J lost 4, with 15 bases in between.

The CDR3 sequence is CSVEGTGYEQYF. CDR3 DNA: TGCAGCGTTGAAGGGACAGGGTACGAGCAGTACTTC. The J gene is TRBJ2-7, the V gene TRBV29-1, with 8 nucleotides matching TRBD1. J was trimmed by 4 bases and V by 1 base; bases with no gene match: 0. The CDR3 is made up of 12 amino acids. Germline V gene lookup returns CDR1 SQVTM and CDR2 ANQGSEA.

In DNA, the CDR3 is TGTGCCAGCAGTATCGGACTAGCGGGAGCATTCGAGCAGTACTTC. Translating it yields CASSIGLAGAFEQYF. The V gene is TRBV27, the J gene TRBJ2-7, with 13 bases lining up with TRBD2. The CDR3 has 15 amino acids. The germline CDR1 and CDR2 sequences are MNHEY and SMNVEV (reference sequence). Trimming at V came to 5 bases and at J to 6 bases, leaving 7 bases not matched to a gene.

The chain recombines TRBV19 with TRBJ1-1; 9 positions agree with TRBD1. V trimming: 10 bases; J trimming: 0 bases; junction bases outside the gene matches: 6. The germline V gene encodes CDR1 LNHDA and CDR2 SQIVND (reference sequence). The CDR3 is made up of 14 amino acids. CDR3 in amino acids: CATYDRGMNTEAFF. In nucleotides, the CDR3 is TGTGCCACCTATGACAGGGGGATGAACACTGAAGCTTTCTTT.

The DNA of the CDR3 is TGTGCCAGCAGTTTAACCCCTAATGACGGGTATGGCTACACCTTC. Translated, it gives CASSLTPNDGYGYTF. The J gene is TRBJ1-2, the V gene TRBV28; D is unresolved. V was trimmed by 2 bases and J by 5 bases, leaving 15 bases between them. This CDR3 region has 15 residues. Per germline, CDR1 MDHEN and CDR2 SYDVKM.

V gene TRBV6-5 combines with J gene TRBJ1-3; 7 nucleotides align to TRBD1. After removal of 7 bases from V and 4 bases from J, the junction contained 10 bases not matched to a gene. Germline loops: CDR1 MNHEY, CDR2 SVGAGI. This CDR3 has 15 residues. The CDR3 bases are TGTGCCAGCATGAAAGACAGGGATCCCGGAAACACCATATATTTT. This codes for CASMKDRDPGNTIYF.

This clone was observed a single time. The chain recombines TRBV19 with TRBJ1-6; 9 nucleotides line up with TRBD1. This CDR3 spans 15 amino acids. The ends lost 4 bases at V and 4 bases at J; junction bases unmatched: 2. Germline CDR1 reads LNHDA; CDR2 reads SQIVND (reference sequence). CDR3 sequence: CASSTGTGYNSPLHF. The CDR3 bases are TGTGCCAGTAGTACCGGGACAGGGTATAATTCACCCCTCCACTTT. Full variable domain (rest looked up from reference TRBV19 and TRBJ1-6): DGGITQSPKYLFRKEGQNVTLSCEQNLNHDAMYWYRQDPGQGLRLIYYSQIVNDFQKGDIAEGYSVSREKKESFPLTVTSAQKNPTAFYLCASSTGTGYNSPLHFGNGTRLTVT.

This chain uses TRBV5-1 with TRBJ2-7; the match to TRBD1 covers 7 bases. The germline CDR1 and CDR2 sequences are SGHRS and YFSETQ. Trimming at V came to 4 bases and at J to 3 bases, leaving 13 bases not matched to a gene. The CDR3 is made up of 16 amino acids. The CDR3 coding sequence is TGCGCCAGCAGCGCCACAATCGGGACAGTAGGCTACGAGCAGTACTTC. Translated, it gives CASSATIGTVGYEQYF.

This chain uses TRBV1 with TRBJ1-2; the table's D gene call, TRBD1, was not cross checked with the DNA. TRBV1 is a recognized pseudogene. This CDR3 is 15 amino acids long. CDR3 DNA sequence: TGCACCAGCAGCCACCCAGAAGAATCAAACTATGGCTACACCTTC. The encoded protein is CTSSHPEESNYGYTF.

The V gene is TRBV10-3, the J gene TRBJ2-7; 7 bases match TRBD1. V shed 4 bases, J shed 1 base, and the junction held 10 bases outside the gene matches. The germline CDR1 and CDR2 sequences are ENHRY and SYGVKD. This CDR3 spans 16 amino acids. The CDR3 nucleotides are TGTGCCATCAGTGCGATGGCCAGGGGGTCTTCCTACGAGCAGTACTTC. This encodes CAISAMARGSSYEQYF.

V gene TRBV24-1 combines with J gene TRBJ2-7; TRBD2 matches at 7 bases. This CDR3 comprises 13 residues. From germline, CDR1 is KGHDR and CDR2 SFDVKD. V shed 7 bases, J shed 6 bases, and the junction held 8 bases outside the gene matches. CDR3: CATRAGGGGEQYF. In DNA form, the CDR3 reads TGTGCCACCAGAGCAGGAGGCGGGGGCGAGCAGTACTTC.